This is a list of T cell receptor beta chains from one sample in a study of blood T cell repertoires in COVID-19. The table came from immunoSEQ multiplex PCR; TCRdb's copy has only in-frame clones and leaves some out. The repertoire holds about 120,000 clones, with roughly 78% as singletons. The specimen was peripheral blood. These receptors were obtained from a man aged 55 to 69 with active or convalescent COVID-19. CDR3s include the opening cysteine and the closing phenylalanine or tryptophan. Fields, in order: D gene, V gene, J gene, clone size, CDR3 DNA, CDR3 protein. A D gene is named only where the DNA matches it firmly. Not all rows give a size; the values are once, few, many and, for expanded clones, a class.

D gene: .
V gene: TRBV3-1/TRBV3-2
J gene: TRBJ1-1
clone size: .
CDR3 DNA: TGTGCCAGCAGCCTACTCGGAGGGTCGGACACTGAAGCTTTCTTT
CDR3 protein: CASSLLGGSDTEAFF

D gene: .
V gene: TRBV6-7
J gene: TRBJ1-2
clone size: .
CDR3 DNA: TGTGCCAGCAGTTACCCTCACCGACAACAGAGCTATGGCTACACCTTC
CDR3 protein: CASSYPHRQQSYGYTF

D gene: .
V gene: TRBV11-2
J gene: TRBJ2-7
clone size: few
CDR3 DNA: TGTGCCAGCAGCTTAGATGTTAGGGGCCTTTCCTACGAGCAGTACTTC
CDR3 protein: CASSLDVRGLSYEQYF

D gene: .
V gene: TRBV23-1
J gene: TRBJ1-5
clone size: .
CDR3 DNA: TGCGCCAGCAGTCGAGGTAAACAGCCCCAGCATTTT
CDR3 protein: CASSRGKQPQHF

D gene: .
V gene: TRBV28
J gene: TRBJ1-5
clone size: .
CDR3 DNA: TGTGCCAGCAGCTACGTTTATGGCAATCAGCCCCAGCATTTT
CDR3 protein: CASSYVYGNQPQHF

D gene: .
V gene: TRBV12-3/TRBV12-4
J gene: TRBJ1-1
clone size: .
CDR3 DNA: TGTGCCACCCAACTACTGATGAACACTGAAGCTTTCTTT
CDR3 protein: CATQLLMNTEAFF

D gene: .
V gene: TRBV6-5
J gene: TRBJ1-5
clone size: .
CDR3 DNA: TGTGCCAGCAGCCGAGGACAGCACTTCAATCAGCCCCAGCATTTT
CDR3 protein: CASSRGQHFNQPQHF

D gene: .
V gene: TRBV6-6
J gene: TRBJ1-5
clone size: .
CDR3 DNA: TGTGCCAGCAGTTACGGGGCCCGCTACGTAAACCAGCCCCAGCATTTT
CDR3 protein: CASSYGARYVNQPQHF

D gene: .
V gene: TRBV7-3
J gene: TRBJ1-2
clone size: .
CDR3 DNA: TGTGCCAGCAGCCCTACCGGCAGGGCGTTCGACGGCTACACCTTC
CDR3 protein: CASSPTGRAFDGYTF

D gene: .
V gene: TRBV2
J gene: TRBJ2-7
clone size: .
CDR3 DNA: TGTGCCAGCAGTGGTTTAAGCGGCAATTATTACGAGCAGTACTTC
CDR3 protein: CASSGLSGNYYEQYF